A selection of T cell receptor beta chains follows, all from one sample in a study of technical replicates of blood from several donors. Assay used: immunoSEQ multiplex PCR; TCRdb lists only in-frame clones, some missing. The sample contains tens of thousands of clones, around 90% of which appear only once. Sequenced input: T cells isolated from PBMCs. The receptors here all came from a human donor in good health. Some clones in this sample may be carry-over from other donors' samples. Both conserved end residues are part of each CDR3. The D gene is left open where the match is weak. Not every row has a clone size; where given, it reads once, few, many or a size class.

V gene	J gene	clone size	D gene	CDR3 DNA	CDR3 protein
TRBV28	TRBJ2-3	NA	TRBD1	TGTGCCAGCAGTTCCGGACAGGTTCGTGCAGATACGCAGTATTTT	CASSSGQVRADTQYF
TRBV27	TRBJ1-2	NA	NA	TGTGCCAGCAGCCGGGGGAACTATGGCTACACCTTC	CASSRGNYGYTF
TRBV21-1	TRBJ1-2	NA	NA	TGTGCCAGCAGCAAACTGAGACAGGGTAAAGCTTTGTATGGCTACACCTTC	CASSKLRQGKALYGYTF
TRBV30	TRBJ2-1	once	TRBD2	TGTGCCTGGACCCGGCAGCGGGAGATTGGTGAGCAGTTCTTC	CAWTRQREIGEQFF
TRBV6-5	TRBJ1-6	NA	NA	TGTGCCAGCAGTACTGGGCAGAATAATTCACCCCTCCACTTT	CASSTGQNNSPLHF
TRBV19	TRBJ2-1	NA	NA	TGTGCCAGTAGTCTCACAGGGCTTGAGCAGTTCTTC	CASSLTGLEQFF
TRBV4-3	TRBJ1-3	once	NA	TGCGCCAGCAGCCAAGATCTCTCCACCCGAGCAGGAAACACCATATATTTT	CASSQDLSTRAGNTIYF
TRBV4-1	TRBJ2-7	NA	TRBD2	TGCGCCAGCAGCCATGGGCTAGCGGTGAGCGAGCAGTACTTC	CASSHGLAVSEQYF
TRBV27	TRBJ1-6	NA	NA	TGTGCCAGCAGTTTAAATAGGGGTAATTCACCCCTCCACTTT	CASSLNRGNSPLHF
TRBV14	TRBJ2-7	NA	TRBD2	TGTGCCAGCAGCCAAGAATGGGGGAGGGCCTACGAGCAGTACTTC	CASSQEWGRAYEQYF
TRBV4-2	TRBJ2-7	NA	TRBD2	TGTGCCAGCAGCCAAGGGCGGGAGGGGACCTACGAGCAGTACTTC	CASSQGREGTYEQYF